This TCR beta chain is from a study of Ad26.COV2.S vaccination and SARS-CoV-2 variants. Study-level findings and limits: Those who received the vaccine showed greater spike-specific TCR breadth than those given placebo. The breadth of spike-specific CD8+ and CD4+ T cell responses after vaccination was reportedly substantial.

CDR3 length: 14 amino acids. Germline loops: CDR1 SEHNR, CDR2 FQNEAQ (reference sequence). Deletions cut 1 base from V and 7 bases from J, with 10 bases between. Treatment specified: around 19 received Ad26.COV2.S at low or high dose, single or two shots; roughly five received placebo; per-sample allocation not given. Samples came from day 63 after the first vaccine or placebo injection. Generated by immunoSEQ multiplex PCR, the TCRdb table keeps only in-frame clones and is missing some. The table has some 460,000 clones, nearly 90% seen once; the top ten hold 1.7%. Turning to this clone: Its antigen is still unknown.

The rearrangement uses TRBV7-9 and TRBJ1-4; D remains ambiguous. The specimen comprised peripheral blood, sampled in a trial of Ad26.COV2.S vaccine versus placebo. This clonotype was sampled from a person aged 18-60 years who received the Ad26.COV2.S COVID-19 vaccine or a placebo. The DNA of the CDR3 is TGTGCCAGCAGCTTAGAGGGCGGGGTTGAAAAACTGTTTTTT. Translated, it gives CASSLEGGVEKLFF.